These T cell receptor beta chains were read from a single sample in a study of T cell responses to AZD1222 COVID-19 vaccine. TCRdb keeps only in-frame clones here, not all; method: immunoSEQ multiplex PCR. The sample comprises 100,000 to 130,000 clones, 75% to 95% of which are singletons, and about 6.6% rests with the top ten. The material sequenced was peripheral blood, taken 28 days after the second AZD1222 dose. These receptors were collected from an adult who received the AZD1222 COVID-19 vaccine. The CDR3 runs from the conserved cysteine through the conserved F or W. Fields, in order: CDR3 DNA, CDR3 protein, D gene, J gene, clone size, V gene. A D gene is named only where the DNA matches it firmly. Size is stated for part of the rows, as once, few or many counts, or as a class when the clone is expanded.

CDR3 DNA: TGTGCCAGTATCCCGGGACAGGGTTTAAAGCTGAACACTGAAGCTTTCTTT
CDR3 protein: CASIPGQGLKLNTEAFF
D gene: TRBD1
J gene: TRBJ1-1
clone size: .
V gene: TRBV19

CDR3 DNA: TGTGCCAGCAGCTTAATTCGGGGTAACTATGGCTACACCTTC
CDR3 protein: CASSLIRGNYGYTF
D gene: .
J gene: TRBJ1-2
clone size: .
V gene: TRBV7-9

CDR3 DNA: TGTGCCAGCAGGCAGAAGGCTGAGGGCATTGGAAACACCATATATTTT
CDR3 protein: CASRQKAEGIGNTIYF
D gene: .
J gene: TRBJ1-3
clone size: .
V gene: TRBV3-1/TRBV3-2

CDR3 DNA: TGTGCCAGCATAAGAGACAGGGCGTCCCCCTACGAGCAGTACTTC
CDR3 protein: CASIRDRASPYEQYF
D gene: TRBD1
J gene: TRBJ2-7
clone size: .
V gene: TRBV6-5

CDR3 DNA: TGCGCCAGCAGCTACGGACAGGGGGCATCGAGATATGGCTACACCTTC
CDR3 protein: CASSYGQGASRYGYTF
D gene: TRBD1
J gene: TRBJ1-2
clone size: few
V gene: TRBV5-1

CDR3 DNA: TGTGCCAGCAGTGAAGGGTACTACTACGAGCAGTACTTC
CDR3 protein: CASSEGYYYEQYF
D gene: .
J gene: TRBJ2-7
clone size: .
V gene: TRBV6-1

CDR3 DNA: TGTGCCAGCAAGGACTCCGAATATAATCAGCCCCAGCATTTT
CDR3 protein: CASKDSEYNQPQHF
D gene: .
J gene: TRBJ1-5
clone size: .
V gene: TRBV2

CDR3 DNA: TGTGCCAGCAGCCAAGATAGGTTTGGAGGGGGGGGGACACCGAACACTGAAGCTTTCTTT
CDR3 protein: CASSQDRFGGGGTPNTEAFF
D gene: .
J gene: TRBJ1-1
clone size: .
V gene: TRBV14

CDR3 DNA: TGTGCCAGCAGCTTAGCGGGGGGAGGGCCTAACTATGGCTACACCTTC
CDR3 protein: CASSLAGGGPNYGYTF
D gene: .
J gene: TRBJ1-2
clone size: once
V gene: TRBV7-8

CDR3 DNA: TGTGCCAGCAGTGAAGCGGGCTGGTACGAAGCTTTCTTT
CDR3 protein: CASSEAGWYEAFF
D gene: .
J gene: TRBJ1-1
clone size: .
V gene: TRBV2

CDR3 DNA: TGTGCCAGCAGCCCCCTTTTTAACAATCAGCCCCAGCATTTT
CDR3 protein: CASSPLFNNQPQHF
D gene: .
J gene: TRBJ1-5
clone size: .
V gene: TRBV2

CDR3 DNA: TGCGCCAGCAGCCAAGAGCGGTTCTCCTACAATGAGCAGTTCTTC
CDR3 protein: CASSQERFSYNEQFF
D gene: .
J gene: TRBJ2-1
clone size: .
V gene: TRBV4-3

CDR3 DNA: TGTGCCAGCAGTCTGGGAGGAGGAACTGAAGCTTTCTTT
CDR3 protein: CASSLGGGTEAFF
D gene: .
J gene: TRBJ1-1
clone size: .
V gene: TRBV6-2/TRBV6-3

CDR3 DNA: TGTGCCAGCAGCTTAGGCAGGGGACGAAACGGGGAGCTGTTTTTT
CDR3 protein: CASSLGRGRNGELFF
D gene: .
J gene: TRBJ2-2
clone size: .
V gene: TRBV7-8

CDR3 DNA: TGTGCCAGCAGTATACAGGGGAGCCCTGAAGCTTTCTTT
CDR3 protein: CASSIQGSPEAFF
D gene: TRBD1
J gene: TRBJ1-1
clone size: .
V gene: TRBV28

CDR3 DNA: TGCGCCAGCAGCCAAGGGGCTAGCGGTCAAGAGACCCAGTACTTC
CDR3 protein: CASSQGASGQETQYF
D gene: TRBD2
J gene: TRBJ2-5
clone size: .
V gene: TRBV4-3

CDR3 DNA: TGTGCCAGTAGTACATCCGGGACAACTGGGGAGCAGTTCTTC
CDR3 protein: CASSTSGTTGEQFF
D gene: .
J gene: TRBJ2-1
clone size: .
V gene: TRBV19

CDR3 DNA: TGCGCCAGCAGCCAAGGGGGGCGGGGCCCCGCGGGAGATACGCAGTATTTT
CDR3 protein: CASSQGGRGPAGDTQYF
D gene: .
J gene: TRBJ2-3
clone size: .
V gene: TRBV4-1

CDR3 DNA: TGTGCCAGCAGCCAAGATCGGATGGATAAAGCTTTCTTT
CDR3 protein: CASSQDRMDKAFF
D gene: .
J gene: TRBJ1-1
clone size: once
V gene: TRBV3-1/TRBV3-2

CDR3 DNA: TGTGCCAGCAGCTTCGAGGGGACAATAGCCAAAAACATTCAGTACTTC
CDR3 protein: CASSFEGTIAKNIQYF
D gene: .
J gene: TRBJ2-4
clone size: .
V gene: TRBV11-2

CDR3 DNA: TGCGCCAGCAGCTCTTACAGGACAGACTCCTACAATGAGCAGTTCTTC
CDR3 protein: CASSSYRTDSYNEQFF
D gene: .
J gene: TRBJ2-1
clone size: .
V gene: TRBV5-1

CDR3 DNA: TGTGCCAGCAGTTACTCGACAGGGGCTAATTCACCCCTCCACTTT
CDR3 protein: CASSYSTGANSPLHF
D gene: TRBD1
J gene: TRBJ1-6
clone size: .
V gene: TRBV6-2/TRBV6-3

CDR3 DNA: TGTGCCAGCAGTTACTTCCCTATGGGAGATAATTCACCCCTCCACTTT
CDR3 protein: CASSYFPMGDNSPLHF
D gene: .
J gene: TRBJ1-6
clone size: .
V gene: TRBV6-2/TRBV6-3

CDR3 DNA: TGTGCTAGTGCCTTGGACAGGGGGCTTGGCTACACCTTC
CDR3 protein: CASALDRGLGYTF
D gene: TRBD1
J gene: TRBJ1-2
clone size: once
V gene: TRBV12-5

CDR3 DNA: TGTGCCAGCAGCGGAACAGGGGATAATGGAAACACCATATATTTT
CDR3 protein: CASSGTGDNGNTIYF
D gene: TRBD1
J gene: TRBJ1-3
clone size: .
V gene: TRBV9

CDR3 DNA: TGTGCCAGCAGTCAGGGCCCAGGCACTGAAGCTTTCTTT
CDR3 protein: CASSQGPGTEAFF
D gene: .
J gene: TRBJ1-1
clone size: .
V gene: TRBV7-9

CDR3 DNA: TGTGCCAGCAGCTTAACCCTTGGAAACTACAATGAGCAGTTCTTC
CDR3 protein: CASSLTLGNYNEQFF
D gene: .
J gene: TRBJ2-1
clone size: .
V gene: TRBV7-9

CDR3 DNA: TGTGCCAGCAGTCCGGGGGGTGGGACAGGGTGGAATGAGCAGTTCTTC
CDR3 protein: CASSPGGGTGWNEQFF
D gene: TRBD1
J gene: TRBJ2-1
clone size: .
V gene: TRBV11-2

CDR3 DNA: TGCGCCAGCAGCTTGGACGGGAGGCGCGATTCACCCCTCCACTTT
CDR3 protein: CASSLDGRRDSPLHF
D gene: .
J gene: TRBJ1-6
clone size: .
V gene: TRBV5-1

CDR3 DNA: TGTGCCAGCAGCTTAGGCGGACAGAACAATCAGCCCCAGCATTTT
CDR3 protein: CASSLGGQNNQPQHF
D gene: .
J gene: TRBJ1-5
clone size: .
V gene: TRBV7-2

CDR3 DNA: TGCAGTGCTAGTACTCAGGCAGGTGAGCAGTTCTTC
CDR3 protein: CSASTQAGEQFF
D gene: .
J gene: TRBJ2-1
clone size: medium-sized
V gene: TRBV20-1

CDR3 DNA: TGTGCCAGCTCGGTCCGGGTAGGAGAGAAAACCGGGGAGCTGTTTTTT
CDR3 protein: CASSVRVGEKTGELFF
D gene: .
J gene: TRBJ2-2
clone size: .
V gene: TRBV18

CDR3 DNA: TGCGCCAGCAGCACCCAGACTTTTTTGAACACTGAAGCTTTCTTT
CDR3 protein: CASSTQTFLNTEAFF
D gene: .
J gene: TRBJ1-1
clone size: .
V gene: TRBV10-2

CDR3 DNA: TGTGCCAGCAGCCCCGACAGGGCATATGGCTACACCTTC
CDR3 protein: CASSPDRAYGYTF
D gene: TRBD1
J gene: TRBJ1-2
clone size: .
V gene: TRBV6-5

CDR3 DNA: TGTGCCAGCAGTTTAGCCGGAAACTACGAGCAGTACTTC
CDR3 protein: CASSLAGNYEQYF
D gene: .
J gene: TRBJ2-7
clone size: .
V gene: TRBV12-3/TRBV12-4

CDR3 DNA: TGTGCCAGCAGCGGGCCCCTGGGATCCGCCAAAAACATTCAGTACTTC
CDR3 protein: CASSGPLGSAKNIQYF
D gene: .
J gene: TRBJ2-4
clone size: .
V gene: TRBV9